This T cell receptor (beta chain) is drawn from a study of regulatory T cells in long-lasting Graves disease. V was pared by 4 bases and J by 6 bases, with 19 bases between. The germline CDR1 and CDR2 sequences are MGHRA and YSYEKL. The CDR3 runs to 15 residues. The time point was: newly diagnosed GD, antithyroid drugs for less than 3 months. After RNA was extracted from PBMCs, the TCR library was made from it. Investigators prepared the TCR beta libraries by applying iRepertoire HTBI primers and Arm-PCR of CDR3 regions. TCRdb independently ran MiXCR on the multiplex PCR reads; one entry per CDR3 protein. The top ten clones hold about 11% of a sample with 580,000 or so distinct CDR3 sequences, roughly a sixth of them seen once. Worth noting for this clonotype: Its antigen remains unidentified.

Broader study findings: Patients with persistent disease showed a bias toward TRBV28, TRBJ1-2 and TRBJ2-5. Between persistent patients, a few thousand public clonotypes were shared, exceeding the 900 to 1,000 shared between new patients.

These data also featured in a second study, about T cells in Graves' hyperthyroidism and ophthalmopathy.

This rearrangement joins TRBV4-1 to TRBJ2-7, with a tentative D call TRBD2 (5 bases). This TCR came from a young man with Graves disease. The sequences come from peripheral blood mononuclear cells (PBMCs), collected at new diagnosis, from a patient treated with antithyroid drugs. The CDR3 region is CASSPPLGERTEQYF. DNA for the CDR3: TGCGCCAGCAGCCCCCCGCTTGGGGAGCGTACCGAGCAGTACTTC.